A single sample is the source of the 24 T cell receptor beta chains below, sequenced in a study of T cell responses to AZD1222 COVID-19 vaccine. Only in-frame clones appear in the TCRdb table, and some are missing; sequencing was by immunoSEQ multiplex PCR. The sample lists approximately 200,000 clones, approximately 89% occurring once. Sequenced here: peripheral blood, sampled 28 days after the second AZD1222 dose. Receptors originate from an adult who received the AZD1222 COVID-19 vaccine.

A few counts support this clone. This chain links TRBV28 with TRBJ1-5; perhaps TRBD1 as D (6 bases). The germline V gene encodes CDR1 MDHEN and CDR2 SYDVKM. The CDR3 totals 16 residues. Deletions cut 2 bases from V and 6 bases from J, with 17 bases between. CDR3 loop: CASSLARWGGGQPQHF. In DNA form, the CDR3 reads TGTGCCAGCAGTTTAGCTCGGTGGGGGGGCGGTCAGCCCCAGCATTTT.

The chain employs TRBV7-3 and TRBJ2-3, with D tentatively TRBD1 or TRBD2 (5 bases each). Germline CDR1 SGHTA, CDR2 FQGTGA. This CDR3 contains 13 residues. Trimming took off 1 base at V and 10 bases at J, with 12 bases between the two ends. CDR3 sequence: CASSLRTRGAQYF. Written as DNA, the CDR3 is TGTGCCAGCAGCTTAAGGACCCGAGGGGCGCAGTATTTT.

The V call is TRBV20-1, the J call TRBJ2-1; D is unclear. This CDR3 comprises 10 residues. Germline lookup yields CDR1 DFQATT and CDR2 SNEGSKA (reference sequence). Trimming left V 6 bases short and J 7 bases short, with 7 bases between. CDR3 loop: CSARPNEQFF. The CDR3 DNA reads TGCAGTGCCAGACCAAATGAGCAGTTCTTC.

The chain combines TRBV6-5 with TRBJ1-4; 7 nucleotides agree with TRBD1. The CDR3 runs to 13 residues. The germline CDR1 and CDR2 sequences are MNHEY and SVGAGI. With V trimmed by 6 bases and J by 7 bases, 5 bases remained unmatched. CDR3 sequence (DNA): TGTGCCAGCAGGTACAGGGGCAGTGAAAAACTGTTTTTT. The encoded protein is CASRYRGSEKLFF.

The chain has TRBV6-5 and TRBJ2-3; 8 bases match TRBD2. Germline V gene lookup returns CDR1 MNHEY and CDR2 SVGAGI. With 6 bases clipped from V and 3 bases from J, the junction kept 5 bases outside the gene matches. The CDR3 has 14 residues. The CDR3 protein is CASRLGGRTDTQYF. The CDR3 DNA reads as TGTGCCAGCAGGTTGGGCGGGAGGACAGATACGCAGTATTTT.

In its sample, this clone was seen once. The chain carries TRBV11-3 and TRBJ1-4; maybe TRBD1 (6 bases). Trimming stripped 1 base from V and 5 bases from J, with 11 bases between. The CDR3 has 15 amino acids. CDR1 is SGHNT, CDR2 YENEEA, per germline. Here the CDR3 reads CASSLAGAMNEKLFF. The CDR3, as DNA: TGTGCCAGCAGCTTAGCGGGGGCGATGAATGAAAAACTGTTTTTT.

The chain uses TRBV19 and TRBJ2-1; TRBD2 is a possible D gene (6 bases). Germline CDR1 LNHDA, CDR2 SQIVND (reference sequence). The CDR3 totals 15 residues. The V gene lost 3 bases and the J gene lost 0 bases, with 9 bases spanning the gap. CDR3: CASSMGGSSYNEQFF. CDR3 bases: TGTGCCAGTAGTATGGGGGGAAGCTCCTACAATGAGCAGTTCTTC.

Only a few counts were recorded for this clone. The rearrangement links TRBV18 to TRBJ2-7; D not certain. The CDR3 is made up of 14 amino acids. Germline lookup yields CDR1 KGHSH and CDR2 LQKENI. Trimming took off 3 bases at V and 6 bases at J, with 15 bases between the two ends. CDR3 amino acids: CASSPLPLEVEQYF. The CDR3 nucleotides read TGTGCCAGCTCACCGCTACCTTTAGAGGTCGAGCAGTACTTC.

This clone was seen just once. The J gene is TRBJ2-3, the V gene TRBV3-1 (or the pseudogene TRBV3-2); D might be TRBD2 (6 bases). Per the germline V gene, CDR1 is LGHDT and CDR2 is YNNKEL (reference sequence). There are 15 residues in the CDR3. V dropped 0 bases and J dropped 3 bases, with 10 bases sitting between them. The CDR3 nucleotides read TGTGCCAGCAGCCAAGAGCAGGGAGGTACAGATACGCAGTATTTT. Residues: CASSQEQGGTDTQYF.

The chain joins TRBV7-8 to TRBJ2-7; a possible D gene is TRBD1 (5 bases). CDR1 and CDR2 from the germline V gene are SGHVS and FQNEAQ. The length of the CDR3 is 13 residues. V lost 1 base, J lost 2 bases, and 6 bases lay in between. The CDR3 region is CASSLDRPYEQYF. The CDR3 region has the DNA TGTGCCAGCAGCTTAGACAGGCCCTACGAGCAGTACTTC.

The V call is TRBV4-1, the J call TRBJ2-1; the D gene is possibly TRBD1 (5 bases). This CDR3 has 14 amino acids. The germline CDR1 and CDR2 sequences are MGHRA and YSYEKL. V lost 0 bases and J 12 bases, leaving 15 bases between the germline ends. The CDR3 protein is CASSQEVGEWWQFF. The CDR3 bases are TGCGCCAGCAGCCAAGAGGTAGGGGAATGGTGGCAGTTCTTC.

CDR3 sequence reads: CASSAQGPGTEAFF. The CDR3 bases are TGTGCCAGCAGCGCCCAGGGGCCCGGCACTGAAGCTTTCTTT. This sequence joins TRBV7-9 and TRBJ1-1; a possible D gene is TRBD1 (6 bases). This CDR3 region has 14 residues. V lost 5 bases and J 4 bases, leaving 14 bases between the germline ends. The germline V gene has CDR1 SEHNR and CDR2 FQNEAQ (reference sequence).

The rearrangement joins TRBV2 to TRBJ1-4; 7 positions agree with TRBD1. CDR1 and CDR2 (germline): SNHLY, FYNNEI. After removal of 6 bases from V and 1 base from J, the junction contained 2 bases not matched to a gene. This CDR3 has 14 residues. CDR3: CASRRDRTNEKLFF. Written as DNA, the CDR3 is TGTGCCAGCAGGAGGGACAGAACTAATGAAAAACTGTTTTTT.

This rearrangement joins TRBV27 to TRBJ2-7; D is unresolved. CDR1 MNHEY and CDR2 SMNVEV come from the germline V gene (reference sequence). This CDR3 is 11 amino acids long. Trimming stripped 6 bases from V and 4 bases from J, with 7 bases between. CDR3 in amino acids: CASSPGYEQYF. The CDR3 DNA follows: TGTGCCAGCAGCCCCGGGTACGAGCAGTACTTC.

The CDR3 DNA sequence: TGTGCCAGCAGTACTCCTTTTATGCTAACTTACAATGAGCAGTTCTTC. Translation gives CASSTPFMLTYNEQFF. The gene calls are TRBV27 and TRBJ2-1; no firm D call. In germline, CDR1 is MNHEY, CDR2 SMNVEV (reference sequence). The length of the CDR3 is 16 residues. V lost 5 bases, J lost 4 bases, and 18 bases lay in between.

This clone was counted a few times. This chain links TRBV10-1 with TRBJ1-1; 7 bases are a match to TRBD1. The V segment lost 4 bases and the J segment 1 base; nucleotides outside the gene matches: 3. Germline CDR1 is WNHNN and CDR2 is SYGVQD (reference sequence). The CDR3 sequence is 14 residues long. The CDR3 reads CASSAGTANTEAFF. CDR3 DNA: TGCGCCAGCAGTGCCGGGACAGCGAACACTGAAGCTTTCTTT.

The chain employs TRBV19 and TRBJ2-2, with 10 bases lining up with TRBD1. CDR1 and CDR2 from the germline V gene are LNHDA and SQIVND (reference sequence). The CDR3 is 14 amino acids. The ends lost 5 bases at V and 5 bases at J; junction bases unmatched: 2. The CDR3 sequence is CASSWGQGTGELFF. CDR3 nucleotides: TGTGCCAGTAGTTGGGGACAGGGGACCGGGGAGCTGTTTTTT. The entire variable domain, with the rest obtained from reference TRBV19 and TRBJ2-2, is as follows: DGGITQSPKYLFRKEGQNVTLSCEQNLNHDAMYWYRQDPGQGLRLIYYSQIVNDFQKGDIAEGYSVSREKKESFPLTVTSAQKNPTAFYLCASSWGQGTGELFFGEGSRLTVL.

The genes are TRBV7-9 and TRBJ1-2, with 7 positions matching TRBD1. V was pared by 5 bases and J by 7 bases, with 7 bases of the junction left unmatched. The length of the CDR3 is 13 residues. Germline CDR1 reads SEHNR; CDR2 reads FQNEAQ (reference sequence). The CDR3 loop is CASSPDRRGGYTF. The CDR3 DNA reads as TGTGCCAGCAGCCCGGACAGGAGGGGTGGCTACACCTTC.

The chain joins TRBV24-1 to TRBJ2-3; D may correspond to TRBD1 or TRBD2 (5 bases each). Germline CDR1 is KGHDR and CDR2 is SFDVKD. The V and J ends lost 3 bases and 2 bases respectively, with 17 bases between them. The CDR3 has 17 residues. The CDR3: CATSDRAGAGNTDTQYF. The CDR3 DNA follows: TGTGCCACCAGTGATCGCGCCGGGGCAGGGAACACAGATACGCAGTATTTT.

The rearrangement joins TRBV6-5 to TRBJ2-5; 12 nucleotides agree with TRBD2. V was pared by 7 bases and J by 5 bases, with 5 bases of the junction left unmatched. Germline CDR1 MNHEY, CDR2 SVGAGI. The CDR3 spans 14 residues. CDR3 nucleotide sequence: TGTGCCAGCATTCAGACTAGCGGGAGTGAGACCCAGTACTTC. Its protein is CASIQTSGSETQYF.

The V call is TRBV5-1, the J call TRBJ2-1, with 9 bases identical to TRBD2. Losses at the gene ends were 7 bases for V and 7 bases for J; bases not matched to a gene: 9. This CDR3 is built from 14 residues. Per the germline V gene, CDR1 is SGHRS and CDR2 is YFSETQ. CDR3 bases: TGCGCCAGCTCCTTAGCGGGAGTGTCGAATGAGCAGTTCTTC. The encoded protein is CASSLAGVSNEQFF.

The chain links TRBV3-1 (or the pseudogene TRBV3-2) to TRBJ2-7; 10 nucleotides line up with TRBD1. Germline CDR1 and CDR2: LGHDT and YNNKEL (reference sequence). The CDR3 runs to 14 residues. Trimming cost V 6 bases and J 1 base; bases outside gene matches: 3. The CDR3 nucleotides are TGTGCCAGCAGGGGGACAGGGGCATCCTACGAGCAGTACTTC. It specifies CASRGTGASYEQYF.

This sequence joins TRBV23-1 and TRBJ1-1; 10 bases are a match to TRBD1. TRBV23-1 is treated as an ORF (open reading frame) with a function not yet certain. The junction had 10 bases not matched to a gene; V was cut back by 6 bases and J by 6 bases. CDR3 size: 15 residues. The CDR3 spells CASRLTDRGRAEAFF. DNA of the CDR3: TGCGCCAGCAGGCTGACCGACAGGGGGCGTGCTGAAGCTTTCTTT.

This clone has a handful of counts. This sequence joins TRBV6-5 and TRBJ1-5; no reliable D call. This CDR3 region has 14 residues. The germline V gene has CDR1 MNHEY and CDR2 SVGAGI. The V gene lost 5 bases and the J gene lost 2 bases, with 10 bases spanning the gap. CDR3 bases: TGTGCCAGCAGTACGGTAAATGGCAATCAGCCCCAGCATTTT. Its translation is CASSTVNGNQPQHF.